This TCR beta chain emerged from a study of T cell repertoires in cytomegalovirus infection. Looking at the study overall: In public TCR beta signatures, there were indications of both CMV infection and matching HLA type. Whole-study results and caveats: CMV-specific TCR beta clonotypes restricted by HLA-C were the ones dominating the ex vivo response. The cumulative frequency of public TCR beta families distinguished individuals who carried CMV together with the relevant HLA.

About this clonotype: The antigen is undetermined.

TCRdb re-called the reads through MiXCR, storing one row per CDR3 protein. The repertoire holds about 160,000 distinct CDR3 sequences, with roughly a sixth as singletons. The CDR3 runs to 14 residues. V was pared by 1 base and J by 7 bases, with 7 bases of the junction left unmatched. The germline CDR1 and CDR2 sequences are DFQATT and SNEGSKA (reference sequence). Sequencing used CD8+ T cells from PBMCs. V and J are TRBV20-1 and TRBJ2-1; 7 bases line up with TRBD2. This TCR derives from a human donor in good health (CMV status not recorded). Some clones in this sample may be carry-over from other donors' samples. The CDR3 loop reads CSARGREHINEQFF. DNA for the CDR3: TGCAGTGCTAGAGGGCGGGAGCATATAAATGAGCAGTTCTTC.